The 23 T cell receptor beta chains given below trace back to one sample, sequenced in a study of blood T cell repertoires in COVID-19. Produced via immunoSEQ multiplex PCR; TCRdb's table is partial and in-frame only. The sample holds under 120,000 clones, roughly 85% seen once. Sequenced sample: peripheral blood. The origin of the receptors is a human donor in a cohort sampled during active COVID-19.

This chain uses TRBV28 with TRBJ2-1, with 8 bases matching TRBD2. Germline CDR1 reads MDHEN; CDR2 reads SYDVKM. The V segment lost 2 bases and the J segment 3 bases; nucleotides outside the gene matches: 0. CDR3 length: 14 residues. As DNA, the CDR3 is TGTGCCAGCAGTTTAGGGACTAGCTACAATGAGCAGTTCTTC. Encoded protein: CASSLGTSYNEQFF.

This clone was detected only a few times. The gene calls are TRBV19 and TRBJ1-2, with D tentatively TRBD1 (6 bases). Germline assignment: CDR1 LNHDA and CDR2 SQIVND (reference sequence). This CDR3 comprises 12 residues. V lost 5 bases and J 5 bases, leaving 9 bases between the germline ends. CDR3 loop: CASSGQIYGYTF. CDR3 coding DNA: TGTGCCAGTAGTGGACAGATATATGGCTACACCTTC.

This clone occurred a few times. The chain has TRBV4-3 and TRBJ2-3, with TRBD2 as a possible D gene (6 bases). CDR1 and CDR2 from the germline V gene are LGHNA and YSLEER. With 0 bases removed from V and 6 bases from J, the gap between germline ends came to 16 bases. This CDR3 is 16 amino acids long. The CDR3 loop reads CASSQDRDSSHDTQYF. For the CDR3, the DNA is TGCGCCAGCAGCCAAGATCGGGACTCCTCCCACGATACGCAGTATTTT.

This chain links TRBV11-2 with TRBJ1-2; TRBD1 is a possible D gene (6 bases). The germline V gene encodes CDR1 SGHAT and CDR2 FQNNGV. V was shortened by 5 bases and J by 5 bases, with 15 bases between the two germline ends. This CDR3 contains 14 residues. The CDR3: CASSTTGNEYGYTF. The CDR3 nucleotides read TGTGCCAGCAGCACGACAGGAAACGAGTATGGCTACACCTTC.

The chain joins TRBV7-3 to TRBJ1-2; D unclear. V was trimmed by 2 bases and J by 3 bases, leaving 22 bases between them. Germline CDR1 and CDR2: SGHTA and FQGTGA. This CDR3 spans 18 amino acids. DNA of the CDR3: TGTGCCAGCAGCTTATCGGCAACGCAGGTCCGGCTGGACTATGGCTACACCTTC. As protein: CASSLSATQVRLDYGYTF.

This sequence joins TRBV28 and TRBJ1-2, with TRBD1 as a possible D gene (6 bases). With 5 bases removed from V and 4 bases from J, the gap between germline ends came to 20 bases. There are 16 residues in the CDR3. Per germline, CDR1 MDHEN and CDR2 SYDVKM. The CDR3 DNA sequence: TGTGCCAGCAGTCTGATGTTCGGACAGAAAGGCTATGGCTACACCTTC. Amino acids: CASSLMFGQKGYGYTF.

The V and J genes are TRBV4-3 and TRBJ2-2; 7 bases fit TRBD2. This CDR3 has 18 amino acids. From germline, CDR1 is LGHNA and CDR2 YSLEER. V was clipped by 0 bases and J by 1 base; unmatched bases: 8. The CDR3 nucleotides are TGCGCCAGCAGCCAAGAGCTGCTAGCGGTCCTGAACACCGGGGAGCTGTTTTTT. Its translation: CASSQELLAVLNTGELFF.

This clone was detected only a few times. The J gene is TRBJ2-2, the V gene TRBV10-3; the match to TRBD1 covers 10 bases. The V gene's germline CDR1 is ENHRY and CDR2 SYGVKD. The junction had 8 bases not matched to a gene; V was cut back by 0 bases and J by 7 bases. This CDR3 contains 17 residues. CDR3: CAISESTGQGGLGELFF. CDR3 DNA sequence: TGTGCCATCAGTGAGTCGACAGGACAGGGGGGCCTCGGGGAGCTGTTTTTT.

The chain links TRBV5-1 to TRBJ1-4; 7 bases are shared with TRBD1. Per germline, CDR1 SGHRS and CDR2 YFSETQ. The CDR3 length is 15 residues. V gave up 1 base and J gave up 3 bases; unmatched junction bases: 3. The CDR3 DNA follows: TGCGCCAGCAGCTTGAGAGGGACAGCTAATGAAAAACTGTTTTTT. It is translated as CASSLRGTANEKLFF.

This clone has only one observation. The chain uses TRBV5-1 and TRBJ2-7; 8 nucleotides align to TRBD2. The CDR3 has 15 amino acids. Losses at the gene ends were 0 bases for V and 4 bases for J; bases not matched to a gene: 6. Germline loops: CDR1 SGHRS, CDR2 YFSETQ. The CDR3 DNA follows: TGCGCCAGCAGCTTGGTTAGTGGCGGGAGGTACGAGCAGTACTTC. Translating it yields CASSLVSGGRYEQYF.

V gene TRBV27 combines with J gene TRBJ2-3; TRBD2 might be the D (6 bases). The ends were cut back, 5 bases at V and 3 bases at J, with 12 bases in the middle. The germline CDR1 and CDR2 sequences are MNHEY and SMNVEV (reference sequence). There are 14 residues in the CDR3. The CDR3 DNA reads TGTGCCAGCAGTCTAGGAGGGTTAACAGATACGCAGTATTTT. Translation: CASSLGGLTDTQYF.

The CDR3 is CASSPQGAGLNTEAFF. The CDR3 DNA sequence: TGTGCCAGCTCACCTCAGGGGGCGGGATTGAACACTGAAGCTTTCTTT. The chain couples TRBV18 to TRBJ1-1; 8 nucleotides match TRBD1. The ends lost 3 bases at V and 0 bases at J; junction bases unmatched: 6. Germline V CDR1 and CDR2: KGHSH, LQKENI. The CDR3 extends over 16 amino acids.

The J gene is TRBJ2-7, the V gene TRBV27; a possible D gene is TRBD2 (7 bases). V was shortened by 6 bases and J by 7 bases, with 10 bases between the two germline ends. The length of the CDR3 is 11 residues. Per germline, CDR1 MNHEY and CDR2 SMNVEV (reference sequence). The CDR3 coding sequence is TGTGCCAGCAGAAGGGGGGGGGAGCAGTACTTC. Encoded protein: CASRRGGEQYF.

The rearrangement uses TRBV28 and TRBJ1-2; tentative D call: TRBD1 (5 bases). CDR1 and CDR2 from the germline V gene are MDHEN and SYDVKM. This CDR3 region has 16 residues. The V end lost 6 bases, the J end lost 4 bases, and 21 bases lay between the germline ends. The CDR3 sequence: CASSSRRGDRIYGYTF. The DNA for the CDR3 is TGTGCCAGCAGCTCCCGGAGGGGCGACCGGATCTATGGCTACACCTTC.

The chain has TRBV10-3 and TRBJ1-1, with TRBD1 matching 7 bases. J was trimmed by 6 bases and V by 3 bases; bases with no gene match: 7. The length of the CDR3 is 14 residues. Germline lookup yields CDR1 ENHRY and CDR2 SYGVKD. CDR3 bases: TGTGCCATCAGTGACAGGGGGGTCATCGCTGAAGCTTTCTTT. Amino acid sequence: CAISDRGVIAEAFF.

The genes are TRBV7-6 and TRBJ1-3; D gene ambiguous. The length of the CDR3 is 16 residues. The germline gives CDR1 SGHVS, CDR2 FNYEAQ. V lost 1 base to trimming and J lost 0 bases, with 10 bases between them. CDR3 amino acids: CASSLVLEASGNTIYF. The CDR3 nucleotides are TGTGCCAGCAGCTTAGTCCTCGAGGCCTCTGGAAACACCATATATTTT.

CDR3 protein: CASSEAGGGATDTQYF. The CDR3 coding sequence is TGTGCCAGCAGTGAAGCCGGTGGCGGGGCCACAGATACGCAGTATTTT. The chain employs TRBV6-1 and TRBJ2-3; possible D gene TRBD2, 6 bases. The CDR3 has 16 residues. The germline V gene has CDR1 MNHNS and CDR2 SASEGT. Between the trimmed V and J ends, which lost 0 bases and 2 bases, there was a span of 12 bases.

The CDR3 bases are TGCGCCAGCAGCTTGGCAGGGGAGCACGAGCAGTACTTC. Translated, it gives CASSLAGEHEQYF. The chain combines TRBV5-1 with TRBJ2-7; tentative D call: TRBD1 (6 bases). This CDR3 comprises 13 residues. Germline assignment: CDR1 SGHRS and CDR2 YFSETQ. Trimming took 0 bases from V and 5 from J, leaving 9 bases between them.

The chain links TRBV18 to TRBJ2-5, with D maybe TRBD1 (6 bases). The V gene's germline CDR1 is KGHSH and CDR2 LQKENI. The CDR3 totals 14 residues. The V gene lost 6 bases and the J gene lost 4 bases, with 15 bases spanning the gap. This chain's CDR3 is CASSTLTGTETQYF. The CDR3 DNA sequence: TGTGCCAGCTCCACACTTACAGGGACAGAGACCCAGTACTTC. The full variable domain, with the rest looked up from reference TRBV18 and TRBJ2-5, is NAGVMQNPRHLVRRRGQEARLRCSPMKGHSHVYWYRQLPEEGLKFMVYLQKENIIDESGMPKERFSAEFPKEGPSILRIQQVVRGDSAAYFCASSTLTGTETQYFGPGTRLLVL.

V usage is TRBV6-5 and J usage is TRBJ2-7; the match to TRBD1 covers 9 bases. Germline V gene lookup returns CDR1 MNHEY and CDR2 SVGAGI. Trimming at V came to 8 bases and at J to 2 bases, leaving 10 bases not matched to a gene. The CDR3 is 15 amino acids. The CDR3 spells CASGSSGTGTYEQYF. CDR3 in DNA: TGTGCCAGCGGCAGCTCAGGGACAGGGACCTACGAGCAGTACTTC.

The CDR3 here is CASSYSERFYEQYF. The DNA of the CDR3 is TGTGCCAGCAGTTACTCGGAGCGCTTTTACGAGCAGTACTTC. The rearrangement joins TRBV6-6 to TRBJ2-7, with unresolved D. V was shortened by 0 bases and J by 4 bases, with 10 bases between the two germline ends. Germline assignment: CDR1 MNHNY and CDR2 SVGAGI (reference sequence). The CDR3 runs to 14 residues.

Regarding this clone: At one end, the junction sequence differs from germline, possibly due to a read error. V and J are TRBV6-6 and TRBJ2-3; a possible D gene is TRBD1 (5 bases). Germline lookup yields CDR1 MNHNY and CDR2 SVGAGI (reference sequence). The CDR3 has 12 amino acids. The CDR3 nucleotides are TGTGCCAGTTCCCAGGACACAAATACGCAGTATTTT. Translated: CASSQDTNTQYF.

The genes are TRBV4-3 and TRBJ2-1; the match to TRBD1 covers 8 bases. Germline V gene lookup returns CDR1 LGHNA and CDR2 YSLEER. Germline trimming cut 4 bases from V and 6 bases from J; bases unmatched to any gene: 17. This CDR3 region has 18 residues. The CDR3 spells CASSPTYRPRQGLNEQFF. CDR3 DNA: TGCGCCAGCAGCCCAACCTACCGGCCGAGACAGGGGCTCAATGAGCAGTTCTTC.